This T cell receptor (beta chain) was identified during a study of Graves' ophthalmopathy and Graves' hyperthyroidism. Study-level background: Stable hyperthyroidism denotes an absence of ophthalmopathy throughout 18 months of follow-up. General study findings and limits: A 13-signature model separated ophthalmopathy from stable hyperthyroidism, 87.88% sensitivity, just over 80% specificity.

Patients were excluded if they had other autoimmune diseases or uncontrolled infections, and likewise if pregnancy or lactation applied. Amplification of the TCR beta CDR3 regions used RNA transcripts (as template). HTBI primers were used in a first-round RT-PCR, which preceded a second-round multiplex PCR. TCRdb re-called the multiplex PCR reads through MiXCR, storing one row per CDR3 protein. The data contain about 600,000 distinct CDR3 sequences, less than 45% of them singletons. V shed 8 bases and J 2 bases; nucleotides not matched to a gene: 5. Germline V gene lookup returns CDR1 SQVTM and CDR2 ANQGSEA. CDR3 length: 12 residues. Turning to this clonotype: The antigen remains undetermined.

The receptor was isolated from an adult man with Graves' hyperthyroidism. This sequence joins TRBV29-1 and TRBJ1-2; 7 nucleotides match TRBD1. Sequencing was performed on peripheral blood or thyroid tissue (not recorded which). The CDR3 DNA follows: TGCAGCTTGACAGGGACGAACTATGGCTACACCTTC. Translated: CSLTGTNYGYTF.